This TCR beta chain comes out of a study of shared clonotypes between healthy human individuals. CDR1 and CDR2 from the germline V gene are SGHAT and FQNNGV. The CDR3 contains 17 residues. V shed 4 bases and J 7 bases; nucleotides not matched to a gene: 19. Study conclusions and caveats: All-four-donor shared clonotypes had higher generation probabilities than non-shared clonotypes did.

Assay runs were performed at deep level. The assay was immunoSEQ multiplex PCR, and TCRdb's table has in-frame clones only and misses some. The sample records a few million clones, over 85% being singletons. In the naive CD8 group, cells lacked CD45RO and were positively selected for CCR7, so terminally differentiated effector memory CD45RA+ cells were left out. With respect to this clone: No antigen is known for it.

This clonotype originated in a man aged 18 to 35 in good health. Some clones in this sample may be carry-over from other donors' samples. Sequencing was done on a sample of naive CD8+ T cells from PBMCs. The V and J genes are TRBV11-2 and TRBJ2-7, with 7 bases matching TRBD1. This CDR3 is CASSSETGSRPLEEQYF. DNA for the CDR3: TGTGCCAGCAGCTCCGAGACAGGGAGTCGCCCTTTGGAAGAGCAGTACTTC.